This T cell receptor (beta chain) was captured in a study of T cell changes during pregnancy in multiple sclerosis. V lost 5 bases to trimming and J lost 4 bases; unmatched junction nucleotides: 5. The germline V gene encodes CDR1 GTSNPN and CDR2 SVGIG (reference sequence). This CDR3 region has 13 residues. Sequencing was performed with immunoSEQ multiplex PCR; in TCRdb, only in-frame clones are kept and a portion is missing. Of 30,000 or so clones detected, roughly nine tenths appear once; the ten largest clones hold 0.44%. The receptor comes from a female donor in good health, enrolled as a control in a pregnancy study. The chain couples TRBV30 to TRBJ1-3, with 7 nucleotides matching TRBD1. Here the sequenced sample was CD4+ T cells from peripheral blood mononuclear cells, taken in the second trimester of pregnancy. CDR3 loop: CAWRRGPGNTIYF. CDR3 coding DNA: TGTGCCTGGCGTAGGGGGCCGGGAAACACCATATATTTT.